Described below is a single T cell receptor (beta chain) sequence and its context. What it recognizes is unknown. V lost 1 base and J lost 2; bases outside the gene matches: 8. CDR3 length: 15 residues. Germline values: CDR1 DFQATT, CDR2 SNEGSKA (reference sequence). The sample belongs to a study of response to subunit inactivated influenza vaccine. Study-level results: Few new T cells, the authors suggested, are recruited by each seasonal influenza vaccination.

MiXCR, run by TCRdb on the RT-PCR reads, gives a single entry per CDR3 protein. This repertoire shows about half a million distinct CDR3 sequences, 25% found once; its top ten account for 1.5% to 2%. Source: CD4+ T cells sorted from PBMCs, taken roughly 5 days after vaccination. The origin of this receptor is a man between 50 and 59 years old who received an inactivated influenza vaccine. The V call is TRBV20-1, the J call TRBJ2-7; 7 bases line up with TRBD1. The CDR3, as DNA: TGCAGTGCTAGAGGATACGGACAGGCCACCTACGAGCAGTACTTC. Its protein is CSARGYGQATYEQYF.